This T cell receptor (beta chain) is from a study of post-analysis software for immune sequencing data. A note on this clonotype: Its antigen is still unknown. The junction departs from germline at one end; a sequencing error may be responsible.

The library was made from cDNA and included unique molecular identifiers. TCRdb itself ran the PCR reads through MiXCR, one entry per CDR3 protein. The top ten clones hold 3% to 3.5% of a sample with roughly 200,000 distinct CDR3 sequences, around 29% of them seen once. The CDR3 sequence is 15 residues long. Study-level results: Patients used a handful of TRBV segments, including TRBV5-6, TRBV5-1 and TRBV20-1, more often than controls.

The clonotype originates from a girl aged 2-17 years with multiple sclerosis. The sequenced sample consisted of blood. This rearrangement joins TRBV12-3 or TRBV12-4 to TRBJ2-3; 9 positions agree with TRBD2. The CDR3 DNA is TGTACCAGCAGTGGGCGACTAGCGGACACAGATACGCAGTATTTT. This encodes CTSSGRLADTDTQYF.